The 5 T cell receptor beta chains given below trace back to one sample, sequenced in a study of T cell repertoires in cytomegalovirus infection. One entry per CDR3 protein results from TCRdb running MiXCR on the reads. The sample holds approximately 500,000 distinct CDR3 sequences, about 15% seen once. Sequenced: CD8+ T cells from PBMCs. The source of these receptors is a human donor in good health (CMV status not recorded). Some clones in this sample may be carry-over from other donors' samples.

This clonotype was detected many times. The chain joins TRBV11-2 to TRBJ1-5; D is perhaps TRBD1 (5 bases). The V end was cut by 5 bases, the J end by 11 bases, with 16 bases between. Germline CDR1 SGHAT, CDR2 FQNNGV. CDR3 length equals 13 residues. CDR3 loop: CASSPDRFLAQHF. CDR3 nucleotide sequence: TGTGCCAGCAGCCCAGACAGATTCTTAGCCCAGCATTTT.

The table lists this clonotype with a few counts. This chain uses TRBV12-3 or TRBV12-4 with TRBJ1-5; the match to TRBD1 covers 9 bases. Trimming removed 5 bases from V and 7 bases from J; junction bases left unmatched: 9. This CDR3 comprises 15 residues. This chain's CDR3 is CASSPGTGIEQPQHF. DNA for the CDR3: TGTGCCAGCAGTCCCGGGACAGGGATTGAGCAGCCCCAGCATTTT.

V is TRBV6-2 or TRBV6-3 and J is TRBJ2-3; no firm D call. In germline, CDR1 is MNHEY, CDR2 SVGEGT. CDR3 length equals 17 residues. The V end lost 5 bases, the J end lost 0 bases, and 18 bases lay between the germline ends. The CDR3 nucleotides read TGTGCCAGCAGTCAATACGACTCTGCTCCTAGCACAGATACGCAGTATTTT. Its protein is CASSQYDSAPSTDTQYF.

In this sample, this clonotype turned up a few times. Here the CDR3 reads CASSPSGLAGGTYEQYF. The CDR3 DNA reads TGTGCCAGCAGTCCCTCCGGACTAGCGGGAGGGACCTACGAGCAGTACTTC. V gene TRBV27 combines with J gene TRBJ2-7, with 15 bases that match TRBD2. Germline assignment: CDR1 MNHEY and CDR2 SMNVEV (reference sequence). The CDR3 has 17 residues. V was pared by 5 bases and J by 2 bases, with 7 bases of the junction left unmatched.

The chain is built from TRBV4-1 and TRBJ2-7, with D perhaps TRBD2 (5 bases). Germline-derived CDR1 and CDR2 are MGHRA and YSYEKL. The ends were cut back, 0 bases at V and 2 bases at J, with 11 bases in the middle. This CDR3 region has 15 residues. CDR3: CASSQDLAHPYEQYF. CDR3 DNA: TGCGCCAGCAGCCAAGATTTAGCGCACCCCTACGAGCAGTACTTC.